This T cell receptor (beta chain) was sequenced during a study of T cells in Graves' hyperthyroidism and ophthalmopathy. Study summary: Blood from the periphery was taken at initial diagnosis, before any treatment.

Using RNA transcripts as the source, TCR beta CDR3 regions were amplified. A first-round RT-PCR of the TCR CDR3 used the HTBI primer set. TCRdb reprocessed the multiplex PCR reads with MiXCR, giving one entry per CDR3 protein. This sample has about 350,000 distinct CDR3 sequences; around 13% occur once, and the top ten carry about 26%. This clonotype was picked up many times. The germline gives CDR1 SNHLY, CDR2 FYNNEI. Trimming took 8 bases from V and 3 from J, leaving 8 bases between them. The CDR3 length is 11 residues. This TCR was recovered from a woman in her 30s with Graves' hyperthyroidism. This rearrangement joins TRBV2 to TRBJ2-7, with a weak D call TRBD1 (5 bases). Input material: blood. CDR3 residues: CASGQGYEQYF. The CDR3 DNA is TGTGCCAGCGGTCAGGGCTACGAGCAGTACTTC.